These T cell receptor beta chains were read from a single sample in a study of shared clonotypes between healthy human individuals. The method was immunoSEQ multiplex PCR; TCRdb's version includes in-frame clones alone and lacks a portion of them. The sample carries millions of clones, roughly 96% recorded once. Sequencing was done on a sample of naive CD4+ T cells sorted from blood. All receptors derive from a man aged 18 to 35 in good health. Both conserved end residues are part of each CDR3. The order of the fields is V gene, D gene, clone size, J gene, CDR3 DNA, CDR3 protein. The D gene is left open where the match is weak. For some rows the clone size is stated as once, few or many, or as a class when expanded; others skip it.

V gene: TRBV13
D gene: NA
clone size: NA
J gene: TRBJ2-3
CDR3 DNA: TGTGCCAGCAGGGCCACGATCAGCACAGATACGCAGTATTTT
CDR3 protein: CASRATISTDTQYF

V gene: TRBV25-1
D gene: NA
clone size: NA
J gene: TRBJ2-2
CDR3 DNA: TGTGCCAGCAGTGAATCTCTCGTCTTGAACACCGGGGAGCTGTTTTTT
CDR3 protein: CASSESLVLNTGELFF

V gene: TRBV5-1
D gene: NA
clone size: NA
J gene: TRBJ1-3
CDR3 DNA: TGCGCCAGCAGCCCCTCGGACAGCTTTGGAAACACCATATATTTT
CDR3 protein: CASSPSDSFGNTIYF

V gene: TRBV5-4
D gene: NA
clone size: NA
J gene: TRBJ2-3
CDR3 DNA: TGTGCCAGCAGCTTGGCCGGCAGGTTCCGAGATACGCAGTATTTT
CDR3 protein: CASSLAGRFRDTQYF

V gene: TRBV6-5
D gene: TRBD2
clone size: once
J gene: TRBJ2-3
CDR3 DNA: TGTGCCAGCAGAGAGCGGGGCTTTACAGATACGCAGTATTTT
CDR3 protein: CASRERGFTDTQYF

V gene: TRBV2
D gene: TRBD2
clone size: NA
J gene: TRBJ2-1
CDR3 DNA: TGTGCCACCGACCGGACTAGCGGGATAGGGACGGGTGAGCAGTTCTTC
CDR3 protein: CATDRTSGIGTGEQFF

V gene: TRBV7-2
D gene: TRBD2
clone size: once
J gene: TRBJ2-1
CDR3 DNA: TGTGCCAGCAGCCGCGGGACTAGCGGGACCTATGAGCAGTTCTTC
CDR3 protein: CASSRGTSGTYEQFF

V gene: TRBV7-9
D gene: NA
clone size: NA
J gene: TRBJ1-2
CDR3 DNA: TGTGCCAGCAGCTTAGATGGGCAGGGCAACTATGGCTACACCTTC
CDR3 protein: CASSLDGQGNYGYTF

V gene: TRBV19
D gene: TRBD1
clone size: NA
J gene: TRBJ2-7
CDR3 DNA: TGTGCCAGTAGTGCCCGGGACAGGGACGGCGAGCAGTACTTC
CDR3 protein: CASSARDRDGEQYF

V gene: TRBV5-1
D gene: TRBD2
clone size: NA
J gene: TRBJ2-7
CDR3 DNA: TGCGCCAGCAGCCCGGGACTAGCGGGGGGTATATACGAGCAGTACTTC
CDR3 protein: CASSPGLAGGIYEQYF